This T cell receptor beta chain comes out of a study of multiple sclerosis patients with progressive multifocal leukoencephalopathy. Overall study findings and caveats: Lower normalized Shannon entropy suggested reduced TRB diversity in most PML patients.

Only in-frame clones appear in the TCRdb table, and some are missing; sequencing was by immunoSEQ multiplex PCR. The sample lists roughly 28,000 clones, more than 80% occurring once. Time point noted: time of PML onset. Trimming left V 5 bases short and J 5 bases short, with 14 bases between. The CDR3 has 14 amino acids. The germline gives CDR1 SGHAT, CDR2 FQNNGV. In the case of this clone: Its antigen is currently unknown.

The sequenced sample was PBMCs, obtained from a patient treated with natalizumab. This chain links TRBV11-2 with TRBJ2-3, with D perhaps TRBD1 (6 bases). This receptor was obtained from a woman in her thirties with progressive multifocal leukoencephalopathy. CDR3 sequence (DNA): TGTGCCAGCAGCCAGGACAGTTGGGGAGATACGCAGTATTTT. Translation gives CASSQDSWGDTQYF. The whole variable domain, remainder taken from reference TRBV11-2 and TRBJ2-3, is EAGVAQSPRYKIIEKRQSVAFWCNPISGHATLYWYQQILGQGPKLLIQFQNNGVVDDSQLPKDRFSAERLKGVDSTLKIQPAKLEDSAVYLCASSQDSWGDTQYFGPGTRLTVL.